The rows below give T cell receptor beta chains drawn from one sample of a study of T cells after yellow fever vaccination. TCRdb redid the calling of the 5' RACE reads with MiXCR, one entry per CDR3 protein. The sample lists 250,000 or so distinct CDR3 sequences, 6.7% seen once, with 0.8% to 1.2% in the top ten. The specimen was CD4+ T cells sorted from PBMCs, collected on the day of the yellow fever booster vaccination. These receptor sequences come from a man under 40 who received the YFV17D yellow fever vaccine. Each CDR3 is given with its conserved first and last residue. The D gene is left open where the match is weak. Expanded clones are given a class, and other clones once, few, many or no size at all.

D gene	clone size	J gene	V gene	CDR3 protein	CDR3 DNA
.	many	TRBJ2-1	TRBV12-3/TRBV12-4	CASSLIQGLWFF	TGTGCCAGCAGTCTAATACAGGGTTTATGGTTCTTC
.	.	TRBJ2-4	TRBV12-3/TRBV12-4	CASTITGTQAKNIQYF	TGTGCCAGCACCATTACCGGGACCCAGGCCAAAAACATTCAGTACTTC
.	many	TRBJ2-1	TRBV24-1	CATSRFPNEQFF	TGTGCCACCAGTAGGTTTCCCAATGAGCAGTTCTTC
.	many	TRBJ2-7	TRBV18	CASSPPSRGDEQYF	TGTGCCAGCTCACCACCTAGCAGGGGAGACGAGCAGTACTTC
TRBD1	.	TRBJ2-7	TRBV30	CAWSYRGYEQYF	TGTGCCTGGAGTTACAGGGGATACGAGCAGTACTTC
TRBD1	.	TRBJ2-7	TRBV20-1	CSARYSRGSYEQYF	TGCAGTGCTAGATATAGCAGGGGGTCTTACGAGCAGTACTTC
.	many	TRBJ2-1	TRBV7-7	CASSLPVGGMLF	TGTGCTAGCAGCTTGCCTGTCGGCGGTATGCTCTTC
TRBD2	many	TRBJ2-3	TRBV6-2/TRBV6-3	CASSSRAGGSGTQYF	TGTGCCAGCAGCTCACGAGCGGGAGGATCCGGTACGCAGTATTTT
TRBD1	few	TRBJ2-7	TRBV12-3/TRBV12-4	CASSLLTGLTNEQYF	TGTGCCAGCAGTCTACTGACAGGGCTCACTAACGAGCAGTACTTC
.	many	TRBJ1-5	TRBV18	CASSPGGGNQPQHF	TGTGCCAGCTCACCGGGCGGGGGAAATCAGCCCCAGCATTTT
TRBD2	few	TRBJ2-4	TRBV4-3	CASSLPRGREKKAAKNIQYF	TGCGCCAGCAGCCTTCCCCGTGGGCGGGAGAAGAAAGCGGCCAAAAACATTCAGTACTTC
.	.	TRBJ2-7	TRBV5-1	CASRAGPENYEQYF	TGCGCCAGCAGAGCCGGGCCCGAGAACTACGAGCAGTACTTC
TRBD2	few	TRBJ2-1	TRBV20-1	CSASTGEGLSYNEQFF	TGCAGTGCTAGTACGGGGGAGGGCCTCTCCTACAATGAGCAGTTCTTC
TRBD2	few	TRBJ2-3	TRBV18	CASSPLLAGGASTDTQYF	TGTGCCAGCTCACCGCTACTAGCGGGGGGCGCTAGCACAGATACGCAGTATTTT
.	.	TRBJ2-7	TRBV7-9	CASSLSPWAGSPYEQYF	TGTGCCAGCAGCTTAAGCCCCTGGGCAGGGAGTCCGTACGAGCAGTACTTC
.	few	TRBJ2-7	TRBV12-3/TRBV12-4	CASSSGTLGPISAYEQYF	TGTGCCAGCAGTTCCGGGACCCTTGGGCCGATCAGCGCTTACGAGCAGTACTTC
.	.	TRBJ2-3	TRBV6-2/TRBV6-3	CASSRGSGSRTDTQYF	TGTGCCAGCAGTCGAGGTTCCGGGAGTCGTACAGATACGCAGTATTTT